The 13 T cell receptor beta chains listed next were all sequenced from one sample in a study of control samples from healthy donors and cancer patients. Data came from immunoSEQ multiplex PCR; TCRdb stores just in-frame clones and leaves some out. The sample lists roughly 180,000 clones, 85% to 95% occurring once. Sequencing was carried out using blood. The receptors come from a woman aged 18-29 years in good health.

The chain employs TRBV7-9 and TRBJ1-1; D not resolved. Germline V gene lookup returns CDR1 SEHNR and CDR2 FQNEAQ (reference sequence). V lost 3 bases, J lost 6 bases, and 8 bases lay in between. The CDR3 is made up of 12 amino acids. CDR3 nucleotide sequence: TGTGCCAGCAGCTTCGACTGGGCTGAAGCTTTCTTT. The encoded protein is CASSFDWAEAFF.

The gene calls are TRBV19 and TRBJ1-5; no reliable D call. The V end lost 5 bases, the J end lost 4 bases, and 12 bases lay between the germline ends. Germline V gives CDR1 LNHDA, CDR2 SQIVND (reference sequence). The CDR3 runs 14 residues. In nucleotides, the CDR3 is TGTGCCAGTAGTCAAACAGTAGGAAATCAGCCCCAGCATTTT. Translated: CASSQTVGNQPQHF.

The chain couples TRBV10-1 to TRBJ2-1; tentatively, D is TRBD1 (5 bases). Per germline, CDR1 WNHNN and CDR2 SYGVQD (reference sequence). This CDR3 is built from 14 residues. Trimming shortened V by 1 base and J by 8 bases, and 12 bases separated the two germline ends. The CDR3 nucleotides are TGCGCCAGCAGTGAGTATGGCAGGGTCGATGAGCAGTTCTTC. This sequence encodes CASSEYGRVDEQFF.

The chain carries TRBV6-5 and TRBJ2-1; D possibly matches TRBD1 or TRBD2 (5 bases each). The CDR3 runs to 15 residues. V was shortened by 6 bases and J by 5 bases, with 17 bases between the two germline ends. Germline V gives CDR1 MNHEY, CDR2 SVGAGI. The CDR3 protein is CASSGSGTLNNEQFF. The CDR3 DNA reads TGTGCCAGCAGCGGCTCCGGGACCTTAAACAATGAGCAGTTCTTC.

Points on this clone: This sample includes further DNA sequences coding for the same CDR3. The rearrangement joins TRBV18 to TRBJ2-7, with D tentatively TRBD2 (5 bases). The CDR3 has 12 residues. V lost 3 bases, J lost 3 bases, and 6 bases lay in between. Germline V gene sequence: CDR1 KGHSH, CDR2 LQKENI. The CDR3 loop reads CASSPTSYEQYF. In DNA form, the CDR3 reads TGTGCCAGCTCACCTACTAGCTACGAGCAGTACTTC.

The rearrangement links TRBV5-4 to TRBJ2-3; D perhaps matches TRBD1 (5 bases). This CDR3 is built from 16 residues. Germline V gives CDR1 SGHNT, CDR2 YYREEE (reference sequence). V shed 3 bases and J shed 7 bases, with 21 bases lying between them. This CDR3 reads CASSYQWQGVANTQYF. The CDR3 bases are TGTGCCAGCAGCTACCAGTGGCAGGGCGTAGCAAATACGCAGTATTTT.

The CDR3 sequence is CASSGGAAGANVLTF. In DNA, the CDR3 is TGTGCCAGTAGTGGGGGGGCGGCTGGGGCCAACGTCCTGACTTTC. V usage is TRBV19 and J usage is TRBJ2-6; a weak D match, TRBD2 (7 bases). The CDR3 contains 15 residues. Germline CDR1 and CDR2: LNHDA and SQIVND (reference sequence). V was clipped by 5 bases and J by 2 bases, with 10 bases between them.

This chain uses TRBV6-2 or TRBV6-3 with TRBJ2-7; 9 nucleotides match TRBD2. This CDR3 is 14 amino acids long. The V gene end was trimmed by 2 bases and the J gene end by 2 bases; junction bases not matched to a gene: 1. Germline V gene sequence: CDR1 MNHEY, CDR2 SVGEGT. CDR3 amino acids: CASSYGGGAYEQYF. The CDR3 DNA sequence: TGTGCCAGCAGTTACGGCGGGGGGGCCTACGAGCAGTACTTC.

This chain connects TRBV2 to TRBJ2-1; D unclear. Germline V gives CDR1 SNHLY, CDR2 FYNNEI. V gave up 1 base and J gave up 10 bases, with 5 bases separating them. CDR3 length: 11 residues. CDR3 in amino acids: CASSEGGEQFF. The CDR3 DNA follows: TGTGCCAGCAGTGAAGGGGGAGAGCAGTTCTTC.

This rearrangement joins TRBV13 to TRBJ1-4; weak D call: TRBD1 (5 bases). CDR1 PRHDT and CDR2 FYEKMQ come from the germline V gene (reference sequence). With 4 bases removed from V and 5 bases from J, the gap between germline ends came to 11 bases. The CDR3 is 14 residues long. The CDR3 reads CASSSDRENEKLFF. CDR3 DNA: TGTGCCAGCAGCTCTGACAGAGAAAATGAAAAACTGTTTTTT.

In its sample, this clone was seen once. The CDR3 reads CASSPGQGRGEQYF. DNA of the CDR3: TGTGCCAGCAGCCCCGGACAGGGAAGAGGGGAGCAGTACTTC. The V gene is TRBV7-2, the J gene TRBJ2-7; 8 nucleotides agree with TRBD1. This CDR3 has 14 residues. Germline V gene lookup returns CDR1 SGHTA and CDR2 FQGNSA. J was trimmed by 7 bases and V by 5 bases; bases with no gene match: 10.

The rearrangement links TRBV3-1 (or the pseudogene TRBV3-2) to TRBJ2-1; no clear D gene. The V and J ends lost 4 bases and 6 bases respectively, with 7 bases between them. Germline CDR1 and CDR2: LGHDT and YNNKEL (reference sequence). The CDR3 loop spans 12 amino acids. The CDR3 nucleotides are TGTGCCAGCAGCCGAGCATCCAATGAGCAGTTCTTC. Its translation: CASSRASNEQFF.

V gene TRBV18 combines with J gene TRBJ1-2; TRBD1 aligns across 8 bases. The CDR3 has 17 residues. V shed 3 bases and J 8 bases; nucleotides not matched to a gene: 17. Germline V gene sequence: CDR1 KGHSH, CDR2 LQKENI. The CDR3 sequence: CASSPPPPFGQGGGYTF. Here the CDR3 DNA reads TGTGCCAGCTCACCGCCCCCTCCCTTCGGACAGGGAGGAGGCTACACCTTC.